One and the same sample provided the 8 T cell receptor beta chains below, sequenced in a study of T-cell memory formation after mild COVID-19. TCRdb fed the 5' RACE reads into MiXCR, producing one record per CDR3 protein. Counted here are roughly 350,000 distinct CDR3 sequences, approximately 27% occurring once; the ten biggest clones make up about 13%. Sample: PBMCs or a T cell subset sorted from them (not recorded which). These receptor sequences come from an adult woman who had mild COVID-19 (a few samples of this study predate the infection). Cell type and time point are not known.

This clonotype has more than one count but fewer than ten. This chain uses TRBV12-3 or TRBV12-4 with TRBJ2-7, with 9 bases that match TRBD1. This CDR3 has 15 residues. Losses at the gene ends were 6 bases for V and 5 bases for J; bases not matched to a gene: 11. CDR3 sequence reads: CASSPHGQGKNEQYF. For the CDR3, the DNA is TGTGCCAGCAGCCCGCACGGACAGGGGAAGAACGAGCAGTACTTC.

The chain links TRBV7-2 to TRBJ2-1; D not certain. This CDR3 region has 13 residues. CDR1 is SGHTA and CDR2 is FQGNSA in the germline V gene. V gave up 1 base and J gave up 8 bases, with 9 bases separating them. The CDR3: CASSLGGRDEQFF. DNA for the CDR3: TGTGCCAGCAGCTTAGGGGGTAGGGATGAGCAGTTCTTC.

This clonotype was seen only a few times. The chain joins TRBV20-1 to TRBJ2-1, with D perhaps TRBD1 (6 bases). In germline, CDR1 is DFQATT, CDR2 SNEGSKA (reference sequence). The CDR3 spans 15 residues. Trimming shortened V by 2 bases and J by 5 bases, and 16 bases separated the two germline ends. The CDR3 sequence: CSARRIGQQDNEQFF. The CDR3 bases are TGCAGTGCTAGACGTATCGGACAGCAGGACAATGAGCAGTTCTTC.

This clonotype was picked up a small number of times. V usage is TRBV15 and J usage is TRBJ1-2; 10 nucleotides agree with TRBD1. CDR3 length equals 20 residues. The germline gives CDR1 LNHNV, CDR2 YYDKDF (reference sequence). Trimming removed 0 bases from V and 3 bases from J; junction bases left unmatched: 16. The CDR3: CATSRDTRPRDRGRDYGYTF. CDR3 sequence (DNA): TGTGCCACCAGCAGAGATACTAGACCCCGGGACAGGGGTCGTGACTATGGCTACACCTTC.

The gene calls are TRBV19 and TRBJ2-3, with 8 bases matching TRBD2. Trimming removed 5 bases from V and 4 bases from J; junction bases left unmatched: 8. The CDR3 loop spans 15 amino acids. CDR1 is LNHDA and CDR2 is SQIVND in the germline V gene (reference sequence). The CDR3: CASSVSVRGADTQYF. The CDR3 DNA reads TGTGCCAGTAGTGTATCGGTGCGGGGGGCAGATACGCAGTATTTT.

The genes are TRBV20-1 and TRBJ2-7; a possible D gene is TRBD2 (5 bases). CDR3 length equals 15 residues. Germline lookup yields CDR1 DFQATT and CDR2 SNEGSKA (reference sequence). The V end lost 0 bases, the J end lost 1 base, and 13 bases lay between the germline ends. Here the CDR3 DNA reads TGCAGTGCTAGAGATTTAGGACTTCCTTCCTACGAGCAGTACTTC. Amino acid sequence: CSARDLGLPSYEQYF.

V gene TRBV29-1 combines with J gene TRBJ1-2; tentatively, D is TRBD1 (5 bases). Trimming removed 3 bases at V and 4 bases at J, with 12 bases between. Germline V CDR1 and CDR2: SQVTM, ANQGSEA. This CDR3 has 13 amino acids. CDR3 in DNA: TGCAGCGTTGAGGAGAGGGGAGGCTATGGCTACACCTTC. Protein: CSVEERGGYGYTF. Full variable domain (remainder filled in from reference TRBV29-1 and TRBJ1-2): SAVISQKPSRDICQRGTSLTIQCQVDSQVTMMFWYRQQPGQSLTLIATANQGSEATYESGFVIDKFPISRPNLTFSTLTVSNMSPEDSSIYLCSVEERGGYGYTFGSGTRLTVV.

V is TRBV6-6 and J is TRBJ2-7, with D perhaps TRBD1 (6 bases). This CDR3 has 16 residues. The ends were cut back, 2 bases at V and 3 bases at J, with 17 bases in the middle. Germline assignment: CDR1 MNHNY and CDR2 SVGAGI (reference sequence). This chain's CDR3 is CASSYPKGHTYYEQYF. For the CDR3, the DNA is TGTGCCAGCAGTTACCCGAAGGGACACACATACTACGAGCAGTACTTC.